Shown below are 21 T cell receptor beta chains from a single sample sequenced in a study of metastatic and nonmetastatic thyroid tumors. With MiXCR, TCRdb reprocessed the PCR reads. The data contain some 15,000 clones, approximately 14% of them singletons. Prior to thyroid surgery, none of the patients had received any treatment. The sample consisted of blood. Every receptor here comes from a female donor with papillary thyroid cancer or a benign thyroid nodule (not recorded which). Some clones in this sample may be carry-over from other donors' samples.

This clone was seen only a few times. The gene calls are TRBV10-1 and TRBJ2-1; the match to TRBD2 covers 10 bases. The CDR3 is made up of 16 amino acids. V was pared by 3 bases and J by 9 bases, with 11 bases of the junction left unmatched. CDR1 is WNHNN, CDR2 SYGVQD, per germline (reference sequence). CDR3 sequence reads: CASSEGLAEGASEQFF. Here the CDR3 DNA reads TGCGCCAGCAGTGAAGGACTAGCGGAGGGGGCTAGTGAGCAGTTCTTC.

In this sample, this clone is medium-sized (0.01 to 0.1%). This sequence joins TRBV19 and TRBJ2-7; tentative D call: TRBD1 (5 bases). Trimming pared 5 bases from V and 5 bases from J, leaving 10 bases between. The CDR3 has 12 amino acids. Germline V gives CDR1 LNHDA, CDR2 SQIVND (reference sequence). CDR3 amino acids: CASSPRRDEQYF. The CDR3, as DNA: TGTGCCAGTAGTCCTCGCAGGGACGAGCAGTACTTC.

This clone was seen many times. The chain has TRBV5-6 and TRBJ2-5, with a possible D match to TRBD1 (7 bases). CDR1 and CDR2 from the germline V gene are SGHDT and YYEEEE. Trimming removed 0 bases from V and 7 bases from J, with 10 bases in between. This CDR3 is 13 amino acids long. The chain's CDR3 is CASSLVQGGTQYF. The CDR3 bases are TGTGCCAGCAGCTTGGTTCAGGGGGGGACCCAGTACTTC.

This clone has a handful of counts. The rearrangement joins TRBV2 to TRBJ2-5; D might be TRBD1 (5 bases). The CDR3 length is 14 residues. Trimming took 1 base from V and 4 from J, leaving 10 bases between them. Germline V gene data show CDR1 as SNHLY and CDR2 as FYNNEI. CDR3 nucleotides: TGTGCCAGCAGTGAAGGGGGCCCGACAGAGACCCAGTACTTC. It specifies CASSEGGPTETQYF.

This clone was seen once. The chain couples TRBV5-4 to TRBJ2-5; perhaps D is TRBD1 or TRBD2 (5 bases each). This CDR3 is built from 16 residues. Germline V gene sequence: CDR1 SGHNT, CDR2 YYREEE (reference sequence). Deletions cut 4 bases from V and 4 bases from J, with 20 bases between. In DNA, the CDR3 is TGTGCCAGCAGCCCCTTTTTTGGGGGTGGGGCAGAGACCCAGTACTTC. Residues: CASSPFFGGGAETQYF.

This clone appeared a few times. This CDR3 is missing its conserved last phenylalanine or tryptophan, likely due to a read error. The chain carries TRBV7-2 and TRBJ1-1, with D maybe TRBD1 (6 bases). Trimming removed 2 bases at V and 5 bases at J, with 9 bases between. This CDR3 comprises 13 residues. CDR1 is SGHTA, CDR2 FQGNSA, per germline. The CDR3 spells CASSLRRGTEAFL. CDR3 sequence (DNA): TGTGCCAGCAGCTTAAGAAGGGGGACTGAAGCTTTCCTT.

The J gene is TRBJ2-1, the V gene TRBV5-1; either TRBD1 or TRBD2 may fit D (5 bases each). CDR3 length equals 16 residues. Germline V CDR1 and CDR2: SGHRS, YFSETQ. Trimming stripped 4 bases from V and 0 bases from J, with 14 bases between. The CDR3 protein is CASSRDVPSSYNEQFF. Here the CDR3 DNA reads TGCGCCAGCAGCCGGGACGTTCCGAGCTCCTACAATGAGCAGTTCTTC.

V gene TRBV6-5 combines with J gene TRBJ1-3; D is ambiguous. With 2 bases removed from V and 7 bases from J, the gap between germline ends came to 9 bases. The V gene's germline CDR1 is MNHEY and CDR2 SVGAGI. The CDR3 runs 13 residues. The CDR3 here is CASSYGDGNTIYF. The CDR3 nucleotides are TGTGCCAGCAGTTACGGGGATGGGAACACCATATATTTT.

V gene TRBV12-3 or TRBV12-4 combines with J gene TRBJ1-1; tentatively, D is TRBD1 (6 bases). The CDR3 length is 13 residues. V lost 5 bases and J 11 bases, leaving 18 bases between the germline ends. The CDR3 loop reads CASSLVAGETAFF. The CDR3 DNA reads TGTGCCAGCAGTCTCGTAGCAGGGGAGACGGCTTTCTTT.

This clone was seen ten or more times. The chain has TRBV9 and TRBJ2-1; D ambiguous. The CDR3 runs 15 residues. V was clipped by 4 bases and J by 0 bases, with 11 bases between them. Germline V gives CDR1 SGDLS, CDR2 YYNGEE. The CDR3 reads CASSPRVGSYNEQFF. The CDR3 DNA follows: TGTGCCAGCAGCCCCCGGGTGGGCTCCTACAATGAGCAGTTCTTC.

This clone is classed as medium-sized (0.01 to 0.1%). V and J are TRBV6-1 and TRBJ2-7, with 10 bases fitting TRBD2. CDR1 and CDR2 (germline): MNHNS, SASEGT. The length of the CDR3 is 15 residues. The J segment lost 1 base and the V segment lost 5 bases, leaving 5 bases of the junction unmatched. As DNA, the CDR3 is TGTGCCAGCAGTCCTTTACTAGCGGGATCCTACGAGCAGTACTTC. As protein: CASSPLLAGSYEQYF.

In its sample, this clone ranks as medium-sized. This sequence joins TRBV6-1 and TRBJ1-3; 8 bases agree with TRBD1. CDR3 length: 15 amino acids. With V trimmed by 5 bases and J by 0 bases, 3 bases remained unmatched. CDR1 is MNHNS and CDR2 is SASEGT in the germline V gene. The CDR3 spells CASSKGQASGNTIYF. CDR3 nucleotide sequence: TGTGCCAGCAGTAAGGGACAGGCCTCTGGAAACACCATATATTTT.

This clone is medium-sized within its sample. This chain links TRBV12-3 or TRBV12-4 with TRBJ2-3; no clear D gene. The V gene lost 7 bases and the J gene lost 2 bases, with 7 bases spanning the gap. This CDR3 has 12 residues. The CDR3 spells CASTQNTDTQYF. For the CDR3, the DNA is TGTGCCAGCACCCAAAACACAGATACGCAGTATTTT.

A few counts support this clone. The chain joins TRBV20-1 to TRBJ2-1; 10 bases fit TRBD2. J was trimmed by 3 bases and V by 3 bases; bases with no gene match: 5. This CDR3 is built from 15 residues. Germline CDR1 reads DFQATT; CDR2 reads SNEGSKA (reference sequence). The CDR3 region has the DNA TGCAGTGCTAGGCCGATAGCGGGAGGCTACAATGAGCAGTTCTTC. It translates to CSARPIAGGYNEQFF.

In this sample, this clone turned up many times. The chain carries TRBV7-6 and TRBJ1-1; 7 positions agree with TRBD1. CDR1 and CDR2 (germline): SGHVS, FNYEAQ. V was pared by 1 base and J by 1 base, with 9 bases of the junction left unmatched. This CDR3 is 17 amino acids long. CDR3 residues: CASSLDTRQGKNTEAFF. DNA of the CDR3: TGTGCCAGCAGCTTAGATACCCGACAGGGTAAGAACACTGAAGCTTTCTTT.

This clone is labeled as medium-sized (0.01 to 0.1%). The chain couples TRBV6-6 to TRBJ1-6, with a tentative D call TRBD1 (5 bases). This CDR3 is 16 amino acids long. The V gene lost 3 bases and the J gene lost 5 bases, with 14 bases spanning the gap. Per germline, CDR1 MNHNY and CDR2 SVGAGI (reference sequence). CDR3 bases: TGTGCCAGCAGTTATCTGGGGGAAAGGAATAATTCACCCCTCCACTTT. Translating gives CASSYLGERNNSPLHF.

This clone has ten or more counts. The chain uses TRBV12-3 or TRBV12-4 and TRBJ2-1; 8 bases are a match to TRBD2. V shed 5 bases and J 5 bases; nucleotides not matched to a gene: 5. The CDR3 length is 14 residues. In nucleotides, the CDR3 is TGTGCCAGCAGTCGGTCGGGGGGGCACAATGAGCAGTTCTTC. Translating it yields CASSRSGGHNEQFF.

This clone was recorded many times. The rearrangement links TRBV6-5 to TRBJ1-1, with TRBD1 as a possible D gene (6 bases). The V and J ends lost 0 bases and 3 bases respectively, with 17 bases between them. The CDR3 is made up of 17 amino acids. Germline V CDR1 and CDR2: MNHEY, SVGAGI. CDR3 protein: CASSYSPRGAADTEAFF. The CDR3 nucleotides are TGTGCCAGCAGTTACTCACCCCGGGGGGCGGCGGACACTGAAGCTTTCTTT.

Judged by abundance, this clone is medium-sized. V is TRBV6-1 and J is TRBJ2-7; D perhaps matches TRBD1 (6 bases). CDR3 length: 16 amino acids. V lost 2 bases and J 0 bases, leaving 14 bases between the germline ends. Germline-derived CDR1 and CDR2 are MNHNS and SASEGT. The CDR3 nucleotides are TGTGCCAGCAGTGAATCGACAGGCGTCCTCTCCTACGAGCAGTACTTC. Translating it yields CASSESTGVLSYEQYF.

In its sample, this clone was seen many times. This chain joins TRBV18 and TRBJ1-5, with D possibly TRBD1 on 5 matching bases. V gave up 3 bases and J gave up 7 bases, with 13 bases separating them. Germline CDR1 reads KGHSH; CDR2 reads LQKENI. This CDR3 spans 14 amino acids. The CDR3 loop reads CASSPGLGDQPQHF. In nucleotides, the CDR3 is TGTGCCAGCTCACCCGGATTGGGGGACCAGCCCCAGCATTTT.

At least ten counts were recorded for this clone. V usage is TRBV29-1 and J usage is TRBJ2-2; possible D gene TRBD1, 5 bases. Per germline, CDR1 SQVTM and CDR2 ANQGSEA. V dropped 4 bases and J dropped 6 bases, with 12 bases sitting between them. The CDR3 is 13 residues long. DNA for the CDR3: TGCAGCGTTGCCAGGGTAGGGGCCGGGGAGCTGTTTTTT. Amino acid sequence: CSVARVGAGELFF.